What follows is one T cell receptor (beta chain) and its context. Blood CD8+ and CD4+ T cells underwent high-throughput TCR beta sequencing. TEMRA cells were enriched by FACS, while CD8+ and CD4+ T cells were obtained through a negative isolation that was performed magnetically. Random hexamers were used to reverse transcribe an amount of roughly 0.45 to 1 ug RNA. TCR beta CDR3 was amplified by immunoSEQ covering 54 Vbeta and 13 Jbeta. Using its own MiXCR run on the immunoSEQ multiplex PCR reads, TCRdb lists one record per CDR3 protein. The sample carries roughly 100,000 distinct CDR3 sequences, approximately 93% recorded once. The data belong to a study of CD8 T cells in Susac syndrome. This CDR3 is built from 18 residues. V shed 4 bases and J 4 bases; nucleotides not matched to a gene: 9. Germline V gives CDR1 LGHNA, CDR2 YSLEER.

Specimen: CD8+ T cells from PBMCs. V gene TRBV4-3 combines with J gene TRBJ2-1; 14 nucleotides match TRBD2. The TCR originated in a human donor with Susac syndrome. The CDR3 sequence is CASSLGLAGGPIYNEQFF. As DNA, the CDR3 is TGCGCCAGCAGCCTTGGACTAGCGGGGGGTCCAATTTACAATGAGCAGTTCTTC.